These 9 T cell receptor beta chains were sequenced from one sample in a study of identical twins. TCRdb called the 5' RACE reads again in MiXCR, with one record for every CDR3 protein. The sample comprises roughly 630,000 distinct CDR3 sequences, about 7% of which are singletons, and 1.6% rests with the top ten. These sequences were also reported in another study, on yellow fever vaccine responses in identical twins.

The sequencing sample was made of PBMCs. These receptors all stem from a woman between 18 and 29 years old in good health.

This clonotype was found a few times. J is TRBJ2-1 and V is TRBV20-1, with D tentatively TRBD1 (6 bases). This CDR3 is 13 amino acids long. Trimming took 7 bases from V and 1 from J, leaving 11 bases between them. Per germline, CDR1 DFQATT and CDR2 SNEGSKA (reference sequence). CDR3 coding DNA: TGCAGTGGAGGTCAGGGGTCCTACAATGAGCAGTTCTTC. Translating it yields CSGGQGSYNEQFF.

The DNA for the CDR3 is TGTGCCAGTAGTATTGATCGCGCTGAGCAGTACTTC. Translating gives CASSIDRAEQYF. This sequence joins TRBV19 and TRBJ2-7; D gene uncertain. Trimming removed 3 bases from V and 7 bases from J, with 10 bases in between. CDR3 size: 12 residues. Germline V lookup: CDR1 LNHDA, CDR2 SQIVND (reference sequence). The variable domain in full, completed from reference TRBV19 and TRBJ2-7, reads DGGITQSPKYLFRKEGQNVTLSCEQNLNHDAMYWYRQDPGQGLRLIYYSQIVNDFQKGDIAEGYSVSREKKESFPLTVTSAQKNPTAFYLCASSIDRAEQYFGPGTRLTVT.

This clonotype was recorded many times. The gene calls are TRBV12-3 or TRBV12-4 and TRBJ2-1; TRBD2 matches 9 bases. The ends lost 3 bases at V and 4 bases at J; junction bases unmatched: 4. CDR3 length: 15 amino acids. The CDR3 DNA reads as TGTGCCAGCAGTTTTCGAGCGGGAGGATACAATGAGCAGTTCTTC. Its protein is CASSFRAGGYNEQFF.

The chain recombines TRBV7-2 with TRBJ2-5; D may match TRBD1 or TRBD2 (6 bases each). The CDR3 consists of 14 residues. V was pared by 3 bases and J by 5 bases, with 13 bases between. Per the germline V gene, CDR1 is SGHTA and CDR2 is FQGNSA. The CDR3 nucleotides are TGTGCCAGCAGCTTGGGGGGCTCGTTTGAGACCCAGTACTTC. Encoded protein: CASSLGGSFETQYF.

This clonotype was counted ten times or more. CDR3 amino acids: CAISRLNTGELFF. Here the CDR3 DNA reads TGTGCCATCAGTCGGCTAAACACCGGGGAGCTGTTTTTT. This rearrangement joins TRBV10-3 to TRBJ2-2, with D unresolved. The CDR3 loop spans 13 amino acids. Looked up from germline, CDR1 is ENHRY and CDR2 is SYGVKD. Trimming pared 5 bases from V and 2 bases from J, leaving 6 bases between.

V gene TRBV7-9 combines with J gene TRBJ2-2, with 10 bases fitting TRBD1. Trimming removed 2 bases from V and 7 bases from J; junction bases left unmatched: 7. Germline V gene sequence: CDR1 SEHNR, CDR2 FQNEAQ (reference sequence). This CDR3 has 16 residues. The CDR3 DNA is TGTGCCAGCAGCTTACCTGGGACAGGGGCGGTCGGGGAGCTGTTTTTT. Protein sequence: CASSLPGTGAVGELFF.

This clonotype appeared a few times. The chain couples TRBV29-1 to TRBJ2-7; 9 nucleotides line up with TRBD1. CDR3 length: 13 amino acids. The trim removed 1 base at V and 4 bases at J, leaving 2 bases unmatched. CDR1 is SQVTM and CDR2 is ANQGSEA in the germline V gene. CDR3 region: CSVEVDRGYEQYF. For the CDR3, the DNA is TGCAGCGTTGAAGTGGACAGGGGATACGAGCAGTACTTC.

This clonotype was counted between two and nine times. This chain joins TRBV6-5 and TRBJ1-1, with no clear D. The CDR3 totals 14 residues. Deletions cut 0 bases from V and 1 base from J, with 6 bases between. Looked up from germline, CDR1 is MNHEY and CDR2 is SVGAGI. CDR3 loop: CASSYSVRNTEAFF. The CDR3 bases are TGTGCCAGCAGTTACTCCGTACGGAACACTGAAGCTTTCTTT.

This clonotype was seen a handful of times. V and J are TRBV6-1 and TRBJ2-7, with 7 positions matching TRBD2. The CDR3 is 17 residues long. Germline CDR1 reads MNHNS; CDR2 reads SASEGT. With V trimmed by 1 base and J by 6 bases, 15 bases remained unmatched. The CDR3 sequence is CASSEEGLAEERGEQYF. CDR3 nucleotides: TGTGCCAGCAGTGAAGAAGGGCTAGCGGAGGAGAGGGGCGAGCAGTACTTC.